The present TCR beta chain was sequenced within a study of T cell responses to AZD1222 COVID-19 vaccine. CDR1 is DFQATT and CDR2 is SNEGSKA in the germline V gene (reference sequence). The length of the CDR3 is 15 residues. V shed 3 bases and J 3 bases; nucleotides not matched to a gene: 5. Assay used: immunoSEQ multiplex PCR; TCRdb lists only in-frame clones, some missing. The data show roughly 140,000 clones, more than 85% seen once. Sequenced material: peripheral blood, taken on day 0 of AZD1222 vaccination. This receptor was taken from an adult in good health. V usage is TRBV20-1 and J usage is TRBJ1-5, with 10 bases matching TRBD1. CDR3: CSASGDRGNNQPQHF. The CDR3 nucleotides read TGCAGTGCTAGTGGGGACAGGGGAAACAATCAGCCCCAGCATTTT.